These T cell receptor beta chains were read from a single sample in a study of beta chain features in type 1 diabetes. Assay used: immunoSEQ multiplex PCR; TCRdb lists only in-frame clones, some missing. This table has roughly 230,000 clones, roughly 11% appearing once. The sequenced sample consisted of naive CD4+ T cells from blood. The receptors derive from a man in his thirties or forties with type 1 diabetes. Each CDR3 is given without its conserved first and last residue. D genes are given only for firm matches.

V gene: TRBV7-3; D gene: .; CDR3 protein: ASSFSMNTEAF
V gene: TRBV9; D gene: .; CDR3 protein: ASSLSGASNTGELF
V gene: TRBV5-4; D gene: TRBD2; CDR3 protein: ASSFPGAGGYNEQF
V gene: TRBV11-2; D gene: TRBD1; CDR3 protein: ASSPDRGQTQY
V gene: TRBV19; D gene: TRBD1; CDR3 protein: ARTGTGEPGYT
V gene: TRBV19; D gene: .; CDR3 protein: ATTRGANYGYT
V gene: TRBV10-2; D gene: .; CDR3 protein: ASSESDGGEGETQY
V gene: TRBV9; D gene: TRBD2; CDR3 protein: ASSVVGAGGEYNEQF
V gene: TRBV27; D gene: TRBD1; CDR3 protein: ASRGTGGYGYT
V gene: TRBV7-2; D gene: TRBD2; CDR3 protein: ASSLLAGPSYEQY
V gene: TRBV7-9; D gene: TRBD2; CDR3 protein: ASSFPRGGTGELF
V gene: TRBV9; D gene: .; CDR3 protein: ASSERGGADGYT
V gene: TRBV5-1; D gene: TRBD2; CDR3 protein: ASSPNPGGNTGELF
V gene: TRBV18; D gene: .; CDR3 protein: ASSAGTKAREQY
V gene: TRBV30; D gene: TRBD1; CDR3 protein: AWTQGAAHEQF
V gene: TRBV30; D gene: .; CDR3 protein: AWSLRISNTEAF